Each of the 3 T cell receptor beta chains below was sequenced from the same sample in a study of human T cells and chemical hapten exposure. Time point given: patch test 1, 2 weeks after DPC sensitization. Treatment of the sample: therapeutic diphenylcyclopropenone sensitization with weekly scalp DPC. TCRdb recomputed calls from the RACE reads with MiXCR, one row per CDR3 protein. The profile shows roughly 200,000 distinct CDR3 sequences, around 22% of them singletons. Sequenced material: whole blood, taken in connection with sensitization to the hapten diphenylcyclopropenone (DPC). These receptors were taken from a woman aged 45-65 years with alopecia areata. Some clones in this sample may be carry-over from other donors' samples.

A few counts support this clonotype. The chain joins TRBV5-1 to TRBJ2-7; TRBD2 matches at 13 bases. V lost 3 bases to trimming and J lost 4 bases; unmatched junction nucleotides: 4. This CDR3 is 15 amino acids long. The germline CDR1 and CDR2 sequences are SGHRS and YFSETQ. The CDR3 reads CASSSGLAGVYEQYF. The CDR3 region has the DNA TGCGCCAGCAGCTCTGGACTAGCGGGAGTGTACGAGCAGTACTTC.

The chain combines TRBV5-6 with TRBJ1-3, with unresolved D. Trimming took off 1 base at V and 0 bases at J, with 14 bases between the two ends. Germline CDR1 is SGHDT and CDR2 is YYEEEE. This CDR3 is 17 amino acids long. CDR3 protein: CASSLSASAFSGNTIYF. In DNA form, the CDR3 reads TGTGCCAGCAGCTTGTCGGCGTCGGCGTTCTCTGGAAACACCATATATTTT.

The chain joins TRBV24-1 to TRBJ2-1, with 13 bases that match TRBD2. The CDR3 contains 20 residues. From germline, CDR1 is KGHDR and CDR2 SFDVKD. The V gene end was trimmed by 5 bases and the J gene end by 8 bases; junction bases not matched to a gene: 20. Here the CDR3 DNA reads TGTGCCACCAGTGGGCCCCCAGGCCAAATGACTAGCGGGAGGTCCGATGAGCAGTTCTTC. It specifies CATSGPPGQMTSGRSDEQFF.